The 30 T cell receptor beta chains presented below share a single source sample, sequenced in a study of T-cell memory formation after mild COVID-19. TCRdb recomputed calls from the 5' RACE reads with MiXCR, one row per CDR3 protein. The sample has approximately 270,000 distinct CDR3 sequences, around 15% seen once; the top ten hold roughly 20%. The sample taken for sequencing was PBMCs or a T cell subset sorted from them (not recorded which). Every receptor here comes from a man between 18 and 29 years old who had mild COVID-19 (a few samples of this study predate the infection). Cell type and time point are not known.

This clonotype was seen many times. The genes are TRBV2 and TRBJ2-4; the D gene is possibly TRBD2 (5 bases). CDR1 and CDR2 from the germline V gene are SNHLY and FYNNEI. This CDR3 region has 14 residues. V was shortened by 3 bases and J by 0 bases, with 6 bases between the two germline ends. The CDR3 bases are TGTGCCAGCAGTGACGGACTAGCCAAAAACATTCAGTACTTC. It specifies CASSDGLAKNIQYF.

This clonotype came up a few times. The chain has TRBV4-1 and TRBJ1-1; D not resolved. The germline V and J ends were trimmed by 3 bases and 6 bases, with 14 bases remaining between them. From germline, CDR1 is MGHRA and CDR2 YSYEKL. The CDR3 extends over 14 amino acids. This CDR3 reads CASSQLGAVAEAFF. The CDR3 DNA is TGCGCCAGCAGCCAGCTCGGAGCGGTGGCTGAAGCTTTCTTT.

In regard to this clonotype: The junction shows a germline mismatch at one end, possibly a read error. The chain recombines TRBV12-3 or TRBV12-4 with TRBJ1-1, with D tentatively TRBD1 (6 bases). This CDR3 is 14 amino acids long. The CDR3 reads CSSSLGQMNTEAFF. CDR3 sequence (DNA): TGTTCCAGCAGTCTGGGACAAATGAACACTGAAGCTTTCTTT.

CDR3 sequence reads: CASSPGLRGNSPLHF. For the CDR3, the DNA is TGTGCCAGCAGCCCGGGACTACGGGGAAATTCACCCCTCCACTTT. The chain recombines TRBV28 with TRBJ1-6; TRBD1 might be the D (5 bases). The V end lost 6 bases, the J end lost 7 bases, and 16 bases lay between the germline ends. Germline V gene data show CDR1 as MDHEN and CDR2 as SYDVKM. The CDR3 has 15 amino acids.

The rearrangement uses TRBV30 and TRBJ1-1, with D maybe TRBD1 (6 bases). Germline-derived CDR1 and CDR2 are GTSNPN and SVGIG (reference sequence). CDR3 length: 14 amino acids. V was pared by 0 bases and J by 6 bases, with 14 bases between. Here the CDR3 DNA reads TGTGCCTGGAGTGTAGATCTGGGGGCCGCTGAAGCTTTCTTT. Its translation: CAWSVDLGAAEAFF.

The chain uses TRBV6-5 and TRBJ2-7; TRBD1 aligns across 9 bases. Trimming at V came to 6 bases and at J to 5 bases, leaving 8 bases not matched to a gene. Germline V gives CDR1 MNHEY, CDR2 SVGAGI. This CDR3 has 14 amino acids. The CDR3 bases are TGTGCCAGCAGCCGGGGACAGGGCGGACACGAGCAGTACGTC. As protein: CASSRGQGGHEQYV.

The rearrangement joins TRBV12-3 or TRBV12-4 to TRBJ1-2; D gene ambiguous. The CDR3 consists of 14 residues. V dropped 6 bases and J dropped 1 base, with 12 bases sitting between them. CDR3: CASSPRQSNYGYTF. The CDR3 DNA is TGTGCCAGCAGCCCCCGGCAGAGTAACTATGGCTACACCTTC.

The sample holds a few counts of this clonotype. V gene TRBV2 combines with J gene TRBJ2-5, with D unresolved. Trimming took 1 base from V and 4 from J, leaving 10 bases between them. The CDR3 runs to 14 residues. CDR1 and CDR2 (germline): SNHLY, FYNNEI. CDR3 region: CASSEVLTVETQYF. The CDR3 coding sequence is TGTGCCAGCAGTGAAGTTTTGACGGTAGAGACCCAGTACTTC.

This clonotype showed up just once. The chain links TRBV4-3 to TRBJ1-5; D perhaps matches TRBD1 (6 bases). The germline V gene has CDR1 LGHNA and CDR2 YSLEER. V was cut by 3 bases and J by 7 bases, with 19 bases left in between. The length of the CDR3 is 16 residues. The CDR3 DNA follows: TGCGCCAGCAGCCAGGACGTGGGGGGGGCACGGCAGCCCCAGCATTTT. This sequence encodes CASSQDVGGARQPQHF.

This clonotype has only a few counts. This rearrangement joins TRBV11-2 to TRBJ2-2; no definite D call. The CDR3 has 15 residues. The V end lost 2 bases, the J end lost 0 bases, and 7 bases lay between the germline ends. Germline V gene data show CDR1 as SGHAT and CDR2 as FQNNGV. This CDR3 reads CASSLTRTNTGELFF. The CDR3 bases are TGTGCCAGCAGCTTAACCCGAACGAACACCGGGGAGCTGTTTTTT.

The chain has TRBV6-2 or TRBV6-3 and TRBJ1-6; D not certain. The germline CDR1 and CDR2 sequences are MNHEY and SVGEGT. This CDR3 has 12 residues. Trimming took off 6 bases at V and 9 bases at J, with 9 bases between the two ends. The CDR3 sequence is CASSLQASPLHF. The CDR3 DNA follows: TGTGCCAGCAGCTTGCAAGCTTCACCCCTCCACTTT.

V gene TRBV13 combines with J gene TRBJ2-7, with 11 bases fitting TRBD2. In germline, CDR1 is PRHDT, CDR2 FYEKMQ (reference sequence). The CDR3 contains 14 residues. V lost 3 bases to trimming and J lost 9 bases; unmatched junction nucleotides: 7. The CDR3 reads CASSFTSGGPTQYF. As DNA, the CDR3 is TGTGCCAGCAGCTTTACTAGCGGGGGACCCACGCAGTACTTC.

V gene TRBV20-1 combines with J gene TRBJ2-7; D gene uncertain. Germline V gene data show CDR1 as DFQATT and CDR2 as SNEGSKA (reference sequence). The V end was cut by 6 bases, the J end by 6 bases, with 9 bases between. CDR3 length: 10 residues. The CDR3 nucleotides are TGCAGTGCCGCGTTTAGCGAGCAGTACTTC. Encoded protein: CSAAFSEQYF.

The chain recombines TRBV7-9 with TRBJ1-3; 8 bases align to TRBD1. There are 16 residues in the CDR3. The germline V gene has CDR1 SEHNR and CDR2 FQNEAQ (reference sequence). Germline trimming cut 5 bases from V and 3 bases from J; bases unmatched to any gene: 9. CDR3 nucleotides: TGTGCCAGCAGCCGACAGGGGACGATGCGTGGAAACACCATATATTTT. It specifies CASSRQGTMRGNTIYF.

This clonotype came up a few times. J is TRBJ2-2 and V is TRBV7-3, with 8 bases aligning to TRBD1. Germline V CDR1 and CDR2: SGHTA, FQGTGA. V shed 5 bases and J 4 bases; nucleotides not matched to a gene: 6. CDR3 length: 15 amino acids. CDR3 loop: CASSPRTGITGELFF. The CDR3 region has the DNA TGTGCCAGCAGCCCACGGACAGGGATCACCGGGGAGCTGTTTTTT.

There are a few counts of this clonotype. The J gene is TRBJ1-1, the V gene TRBV29-1; a weak D match, TRBD1 (6 bases). CDR1 is SQVTM, CDR2 ANQGSEA, per germline. The ends were cut back, 4 bases at V and 5 bases at J, with 11 bases in the middle. The CDR3 is 12 amino acids. Here the CDR3 reads CSVGKGGTEAFF. The CDR3 nucleotides read TGCAGCGTTGGGAAAGGGGGAACTGAAGCTTTCTTT. The full variable domain, its missing parts supplied by reference TRBV29-1 and TRBJ1-1, is SAVISQKPSRDICQRGTSLTIQCQVDSQVTMMFWYRQQPGQSLTLIATANQGSEATYESGFVIDKFPISRPNLTFSTLTVSNMSPEDSSIYLCSVGKGGTEAFFGQGTRLTVV.

This clonotype was counted between two and nine times. The rearrangement links TRBV24-1 to TRBJ1-1; perhaps TRBD1 as D (6 bases). The V gene lost 5 bases and the J gene lost 1 base, with 10 bases spanning the gap. From germline, CDR1 is KGHDR and CDR2 SFDVKD. The CDR3 runs 14 residues. CDR3 in amino acids: CATSVTDRNTEAFF. The CDR3 coding sequence is TGTGCCACCAGTGTCACGGACAGGAACACTGAAGCTTTCTTT.

This clonotype was seen many times. The genes are TRBV28 and TRBJ1-5, with D perhaps matching TRBD1 (5 bases). With 6 bases removed from V and 3 bases from J, the gap between germline ends came to 18 bases. The CDR3 contains 16 residues. The germline CDR1 and CDR2 sequences are MDHEN and SYDVKM. The CDR3 nucleotides read TGTGCCAGCAGCACCCCGGGTAGGGGCCCCAATCAGCCCCAGCATTTT. Translating it yields CASSTPGRGPNQPQHF.

V and J are TRBV5-1 and TRBJ2-7; 9 bases map to TRBD2. V shed 0 bases and J 7 bases; nucleotides not matched to a gene: 8. This CDR3 is 15 amino acids long. Looked up from germline, CDR1 is SGHRS and CDR2 is YFSETQ. The DNA of the CDR3 is TGCGCCAGCAGCTTGGGCGGGGGGGCCCAAGAAGAGCAGTACGTC. Its translation: CASSLGGGAQEEQYV.

Turning to this clonotype: Sequence at one end of the junction differs from germline and may be a read error. The V and J genes are TRBV5-1 and TRBJ2-3, with D uncertain. The CDR3 sequence is 14 residues long. Germline lookup yields CDR1 SGHRS and CDR2 YFSETQ. CDR3 nucleotides: TGCGCCAGCGGCTTGGTCGGAATCACAGATACGCAGTATTTT. This encodes CASGLVGITDTQYF.

The chain employs TRBV6-1 and TRBJ2-7; either TRBD1 or TRBD2 may supply D (5 bases each). The V gene's germline CDR1 is MNHNS and CDR2 SASEGT. CDR3 length equals 13 residues. CDR3 in amino acids: CATRPGSSYEQYV. CDR3 nucleotide sequence: TGTGCTACTCGGCCAGGGAGCTCCTACGAGCAGTACGTC.

The sample holds a few counts of this clonotype. The CDR3 loop is CASSYRNNYGYTF. In DNA form, the CDR3 reads TGTGCCAGCAGTTACAGGAATAACTATGGCTACACCTTC. This chain links TRBV6-5 with TRBJ1-2; no clear D. V lost 2 bases and J lost 1, with 5 bases in between. From germline, CDR1 is MNHEY and CDR2 SVGAGI. The CDR3 extends over 13 amino acids.

This clonotype appeared many times. The gene calls are TRBV20-1 and TRBJ2-1; D unresolved. Trimming took 3 bases from V and 5 from J, leaving 5 bases between them. The CDR3 loop spans 11 amino acids. Germline V gene lookup returns CDR1 DFQATT and CDR2 SNEGSKA (reference sequence). The DNA of the CDR3 is TGCAGTGCTAGTGGGGACAATGAGCAGTTCTTC. It specifies CSASGDNEQFF.

This clonotype turned up a few times. This sequence joins TRBV28 and TRBJ2-5; D may be TRBD2 (5 bases). With 3 bases removed from V and 3 bases from J, the gap between germline ends came to 14 bases. CDR3 length: 15 residues. CDR1 and CDR2 (germline): MDHEN, SYDVKM. CDR3 region: CASSFHGADKETQYF. The CDR3 bases are TGTGCCAGCAGTTTCCACGGAGCGGATAAAGAGACCCAGTACTTC.

The chain recombines TRBV20-1 with TRBJ2-7; 8 positions match TRBD1. Losses at the gene ends were 3 bases for V and 0 bases for J; bases not matched to a gene: 4. Germline V gene data show CDR1 as DFQATT and CDR2 as SNEGSKA (reference sequence). The CDR3 consists of 14 residues. Here the CDR3 DNA reads TGCAGTGCTAGGGCAGGGGGCGCCTCCTACGAGCAGTACGTC. Residues: CSARAGGASYEQYV.

This clonotype occurred a few times. The chain is built from TRBV4-3 and TRBJ1-2; D is perhaps TRBD1 (6 bases). Trimming removed 0 bases at V and 5 bases at J, with 16 bases between. The CDR3 has 16 amino acids. Germline CDR1 LGHNA, CDR2 YSLEER. CDR3 amino acids: CASSQEKVGGPYGYTF. The CDR3 DNA reads TGCGCCAGCAGCCAAGAGAAGGTTGGGGGGCCTTATGGCTACACCTTC.

The chain recombines TRBV15 with TRBJ2-1, with 7 bases fitting TRBD1. The CDR3 extends over 15 amino acids. With V trimmed by 5 bases and J by 4 bases, 8 bases remained unmatched. Germline CDR1 reads LNHNV; CDR2 reads YYDKDF (reference sequence). In nucleotides, the CDR3 is TGTGCCACCAGCCCACGGGACAGCTTATACAATGAGCAGTTCTTC. It translates to CATSPRDSLYNEQFF.

The chain recombines TRBV18 with TRBJ1-6; TRBD1 is a possible D gene (6 bases). Germline V gene sequence: CDR1 KGHSH, CDR2 LQKENI. Trimming removed 1 base at V and 14 bases at J, with 18 bases between. The CDR3 has 15 residues. CDR3 in amino acids: CASSPRGGGLGSLHF. The CDR3 nucleotides are TGTGCCAGCTCACCACGAGGGGGGGGACTGGGGTCCCTCCACTTT.

This clonotype was picked up a small number of times. The chain joins TRBV5-6 to TRBJ2-1; 9 bases are shared with TRBD2. Germline values: CDR1 SGHDT, CDR2 YYEEEE. V lost 4 bases to trimming and J lost 15 bases; unmatched junction nucleotides: 14. The CDR3 has 14 amino acids. In DNA, the CDR3 is TGTGCCAGCAGCCCCGAGGTGGGAGCGGGGGGACTGTTCTTC. Translation: CASSPEVGAGGLFF.

In this sample, this clonotype turned up many times. The rearrangement uses TRBV4-2 and TRBJ2-3, with D possibly being TRBD1 (6 bases). The V end lost 0 bases, the J end lost 2 bases, and 9 bases lay between the germline ends. The CDR3 totals 15 residues. Germline V gene lookup returns CDR1 LGHNA and CDR2 YNFKEQ. CDR3 protein: CASSQEGGPTDTQYF. CDR3 coding DNA: TGTGCCAGCAGCCAAGAAGGGGGACCCACAGATACGCAGTATTTT.